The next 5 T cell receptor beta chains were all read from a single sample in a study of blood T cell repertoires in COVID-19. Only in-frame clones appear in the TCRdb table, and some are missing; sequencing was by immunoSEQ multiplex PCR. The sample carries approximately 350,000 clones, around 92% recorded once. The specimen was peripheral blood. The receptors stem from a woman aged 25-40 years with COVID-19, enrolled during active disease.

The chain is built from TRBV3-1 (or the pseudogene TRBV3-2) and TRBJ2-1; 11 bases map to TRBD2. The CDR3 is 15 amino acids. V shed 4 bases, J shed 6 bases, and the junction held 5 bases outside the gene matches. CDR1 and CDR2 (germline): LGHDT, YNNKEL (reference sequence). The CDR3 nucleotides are TGTGCCAGCAGCCTGGGACTAGCGGACCTCAATGAGCAGTTCTTC. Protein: CASSLGLADLNEQFF.

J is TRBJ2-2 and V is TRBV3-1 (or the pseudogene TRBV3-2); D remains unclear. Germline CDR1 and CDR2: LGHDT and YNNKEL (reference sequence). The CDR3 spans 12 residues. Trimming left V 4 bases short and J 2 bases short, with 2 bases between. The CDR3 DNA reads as TGTGCCAGCAGCCCAAACACCGGGGAGCTGTTTTTT. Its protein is CASSPNTGELFF.

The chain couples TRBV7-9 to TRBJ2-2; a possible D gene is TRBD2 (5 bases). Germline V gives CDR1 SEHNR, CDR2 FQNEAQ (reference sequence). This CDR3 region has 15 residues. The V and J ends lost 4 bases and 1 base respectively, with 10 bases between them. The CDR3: CASSYSGKNTGELFF. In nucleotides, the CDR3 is TGTGCCAGCAGCTACTCGGGAAAGAACACCGGGGAGCTGTTTTTT.

CDR3 amino acids: CASSSGLAGEETQYF. Written as DNA, the CDR3 is TGTGCCAGCAGCTCCGGACTAGCGGGAGAAGAGACCCAGTACTTC. The chain joins TRBV13 to TRBJ2-5, with TRBD2 matching over 13 bases. The J segment lost 3 bases and the V segment lost 4 bases, leaving 2 bases of the junction unmatched. This CDR3 spans 15 amino acids. Germline V gives CDR1 PRHDT, CDR2 FYEKMQ (reference sequence).

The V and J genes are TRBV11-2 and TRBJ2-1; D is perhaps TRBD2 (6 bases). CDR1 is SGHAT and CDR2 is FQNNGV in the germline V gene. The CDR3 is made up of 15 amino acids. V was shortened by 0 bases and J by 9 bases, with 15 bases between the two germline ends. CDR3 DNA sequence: TGTGCCAGCAGCTTAGAAGGCGGTAGCGGACGTGAGCAGTTCTTC. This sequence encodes CASSLEGGSGREQFF.